This passage covers 30 T cell receptor beta chains from one sample sequenced in a study of regulatory T cells in long-lasting Graves disease. With iRepertoire HTBI primers and Arm-PCR of CDR3 regions, TCR beta libraries were built. MiXCR, run by TCRdb on the multiplex PCR reads, gives a single entry per CDR3 protein. The sample has 320,000 or so distinct CDR3 sequences, 15% to 20% seen once. Time point here: newly diagnosed GD, antithyroid drugs for less than 3 months. Generation of the TCR library employed RNA extracted from PBMCs. This sample comprised peripheral blood mononuclear cells (PBMCs), obtained at new diagnosis, from a patient treated with antithyroid drugs. The receptor set was obtained from a female donor with Graves disease.

The chain combines TRBV7-9 with TRBJ1-2; D unclear. Germline assignment: CDR1 SEHNR and CDR2 FQNEAQ (reference sequence). The length of the CDR3 is 13 residues. V lost 5 bases to trimming and J lost 6 bases, with 13 bases between them. DNA of the CDR3: TGTGCCAGCAGCGATATGGGGTTGGATGGCTACACCTTC. Its translation is CASSDMGLDGYTF.

Ten or more counts support this clonotype. The J gene is TRBJ2-7, the V gene TRBV9, with 11 bases that match TRBD2. The V segment lost 3 bases and the J segment 3 bases; nucleotides outside the gene matches: 2. The CDR3 is made up of 14 amino acids. Germline assignment: CDR1 SGDLS and CDR2 YYNGEE. CDR3 amino acids: CASSAGLAGYEQYF. CDR3 sequence (DNA): TGTGCCAGCAGCGCTGGACTAGCGGGCTACGAGCAGTACTTC.

This clonotype showed up many times. The CDR3 protein is CASSFGTKTGANVLTF. In nucleotides, the CDR3 is TGTGCCAGCAGCTTCGGGACAAAGACTGGGGCCAACGTCCTGACTTTC. The gene calls are TRBV11-1 and TRBJ2-6; D perhaps matches TRBD1 (6 bases). V lost 3 bases and J 2 bases, leaving 11 bases between the germline ends. The CDR3 loop spans 16 amino acids. Germline V gene lookup returns CDR1 SGHAT and CDR2 FQDESV (reference sequence).

The CDR3 nucleotides read TGTGCCAGCAGCCAGGGGGACAGGGTGAACACTGAAGCTTTCTTT. It translates to CASSQGDRVNTEAFF. V is TRBV14 and J is TRBJ1-1, with 9 bases lining up with TRBD1. The CDR3 runs 15 residues. Per the germline V gene, CDR1 is SGHDN and CDR2 is FVKESK. The junction had 2 bases not matched to a gene; V was cut back by 3 bases and J by 0 bases.

This clonotype was detected ten times or more. This chain uses TRBV20-1 with TRBJ1-1; D gene ambiguous. Germline CDR1 and CDR2: DFQATT and SNEGSKA (reference sequence). CDR3 length equals 11 residues. Trimming stripped 4 bases from V and 1 base from J, with 4 bases between. CDR3 DNA: TGCAGTGCTACCGGGAACACTGAAGCTTTCTTT. This translates into CSATGNTEAFF.

A few counts support this clonotype. The V call is TRBV28, the J call TRBJ2-7; D not resolved. The ends were cut back, 10 bases at V and 3 bases at J, with 10 bases in the middle. Germline V gene lookup returns CDR1 MDHEN and CDR2 SYDVKM. CDR3 length: 11 residues. CDR3 sequence reads: CATRSDYEQYF. As DNA, the CDR3 is TGTGCCACGAGGTCGGACTACGAGCAGTACTTC.

This clonotype showed up many times. This chain uses TRBV12-3 or TRBV12-4 with TRBJ1-1, with unresolved D. CDR3 length: 12 amino acids. V lost 2 bases and J 6 bases, leaving 7 bases between the germline ends. DNA of the CDR3: TGTGCCAGCAGTTTATCGGGTGCTGAAGCTTTCTTT. Protein sequence: CASSLSGAEAFF.

This clonotype was seen more than once but under ten times. J is TRBJ2-3 and V is TRBV28; 12 nucleotides line up with TRBD2. CDR3 length equals 17 residues. V trimming: 6 bases; J trimming: 6 bases; junction bases outside the gene matches: 13. The germline V gene encodes CDR1 MDHEN and CDR2 SYDVKM. The CDR3, as DNA: TGTGCCAGCAGCCCATCAGGACTAGCGGGACCGGGGGATACGCAGTATTTT. Residues: CASSPSGLAGPGDTQYF. Variable domain in full (rest from reference TRBV28 and TRBJ2-3): DVKVTQSSRYLVKRTGEKVFLECVQDMDHENMFWYRQDPGLGLRLIYFSYDVKMKEKGDIPEGYSVSREKKERFSLILESASTNQTSMYLCASSPSGLAGPGDTQYFGPGTRLTVL.

This clonotype was detected only a few times. The chain has TRBV7-9 and TRBJ1-4, with D possibly TRBD1 on 6 matching bases. The V gene's germline CDR1 is SEHNR and CDR2 FQNEAQ (reference sequence). V was cut by 3 bases and J by 13 bases, with 12 bases left in between. The CDR3 length is 12 residues. This CDR3 is CASSLGAPRLFF. For the CDR3, the DNA is TGTGCCAGCAGCTTGGGGGCTCCGCGACTGTTTTTT.

This clonotype came up many times. The chain couples TRBV6-2 or TRBV6-3 to TRBJ1-5; 11 bases map to TRBD1. The V gene's germline CDR1 is MNHEY and CDR2 SVGEGT. V gave up 5 bases and J gave up 4 bases; unmatched junction bases: 10. The CDR3 covers 17 residues. The CDR3 nucleotides read TGTGCCAGCAGTGAATGGCGGGGACAGGGGGGTAATCAGCCCCAGCATTTT. Translating gives CASSEWRGQGGNQPQHF.

This clonotype has ten or more counts. This chain connects TRBV30 to TRBJ1-1; 7 bases fit TRBD1. J lost 6 bases, V lost 3 bases, and 4 bases had no gene match. CDR1 is GTSNPN, CDR2 SVGIG, per germline (reference sequence). The CDR3 spans 12 residues. The CDR3 DNA reads TGTGCCTGGAGCCGCGGGACAGCTGAAGCTTTCTTT. Translating gives CAWSRGTAEAFF. The full variable domain, completed using reference TRBV30 and TRBJ1-1, is SQTIHQWPATLVQPVGSPLSLECTVEGTSNPNLYWYRQAAGRGLQLLFYSVGIGQISSEVPQNLSASRPQDRQFILSSKKLLLSDSGFYLCAWSRGTAEAFFGQGTRLTVV.

Ten or more counts support this clonotype. V gene TRBV3-1 combines with J gene TRBJ1-1, with no clear D. This CDR3 spans 15 amino acids. Germline V CDR1 and CDR2: LGHDT, YNNKEL (reference sequence). Trimming cost V 0 bases and J 1 base, with 9 bases left between them. The CDR3 reads CASSQDVGENTEAFF. DNA for the CDR3: TGTGCCAGCAGCCAAGATGTCGGGGAGAACACTGAAGCTTTCTTT.

In its sample, this clonotype was seen many times. V and J are TRBV5-1 and TRBJ2-3, with D maybe TRBD1 (6 bases). The germline V gene encodes CDR1 SGHRS and CDR2 YFSETQ. V lost 0 bases and J 3 bases, leaving 11 bases between the germline ends. The CDR3 length is 15 residues. Here the CDR3 reads CASSLDHRETDTQYF. In DNA form, the CDR3 reads TGCGCCAGCAGCTTGGACCACAGGGAAACAGATACGCAGTATTTT.

This clonotype was counted ten times or more. This rearrangement joins TRBV29-1 to TRBJ2-7, with D tentatively TRBD1 (6 bases). The CDR3 loop spans 15 amino acids. Germline loops: CDR1 SQVTM, CDR2 ANQGSEA. V was shortened by 2 bases and J by 1 base, with 15 bases between the two germline ends. CDR3 protein: CSVETITQGSYEQYF. CDR3 DNA sequence: TGCAGCGTTGAAACAATAACACAGGGATCCTACGAGCAGTACTTC.

This clonotype was detected many times. The chain joins TRBV6-5 to TRBJ1-4; D not certain. The CDR3 covers 14 residues. V lost 2 bases and J 1 base, leaving 5 bases between the germline ends. The germline CDR1 and CDR2 sequences are MNHEY and SVGAGI. The CDR3 is CASSYTRTNEKLFF. DNA for the CDR3: TGTGCCAGCAGTTACACCCGAACTAATGAAAAACTGTTTTTT.

This clonotype was seen at least ten times. This chain connects TRBV5-8 to TRBJ2-5, with 8 nucleotides matching TRBD2. Per the germline V gene, CDR1 is SGHTS and CDR2 is YDEGEE. The CDR3 is 13 amino acids. The V segment lost 2 bases and the J segment 5 bases; nucleotides outside the gene matches: 2. CDR3 nucleotides: TGTGCCAGCAGCTTACTAGCGGAGGAGACCCAGTACTTC. It specifies CASSLLAEETQYF.

This clonotype was counted many times. J is TRBJ2-1 and V is TRBV6-1; D gene ambiguous. The CDR3 totals 15 residues. V was cut by 5 bases and J by 10 bases, with 21 bases left in between. Germline loops: CDR1 MNHNS, CDR2 SASEGT. The CDR3 DNA is TGTGCCAGCAGTAGTCCGGCCGAGTGGGTTAAGGAGCAGTTCTTC. Its protein product is CASSSPAEWVKEQFF.

This clonotype was found many times. The chain uses TRBV27 and TRBJ1-1; D is uncertain. V was cut by 4 bases and J by 3 bases, with 9 bases left in between. In germline, CDR1 is MNHEY, CDR2 SMNVEV (reference sequence). The length of the CDR3 is 13 residues. The CDR3 DNA sequence: TGTGCCAGCAGTTGGGTTAAAGACACTGAAGCTTTCTTT. This sequence encodes CASSWVKDTEAFF.

This clonotype was counted many times. The V gene is TRBV5-1, the J gene TRBJ1-1; D not certain. The ends were cut back, 0 bases at V and 2 bases at J, with 8 bases in the middle. Germline V gives CDR1 SGHRS, CDR2 YFSETQ. The CDR3 has 14 amino acids. CDR3 protein: CASSLAPPNTEAFF. The CDR3 region has the DNA TGCGCCAGCAGCTTGGCACCACCAAACACTGAAGCTTTCTTT.

The chain joins TRBV2 to TRBJ2-7; D is perhaps TRBD1 (5 bases). The CDR3 covers 15 residues. Germline V CDR1 and CDR2: SNHLY, FYNNEI. V was trimmed by 1 base and J by 4 bases, leaving 14 bases between them. Here the CDR3 reads CASSEGGRPRYEQYF. The CDR3 DNA is TGTGCCAGCAGTGAAGGGGGCAGGCCTCGGTACGAGCAGTACTTC. Complete variable domain (other parts from reference TRBV2 and TRBJ2-7): EPEVTQTPSHQVTQMGQEVILRCVPISNHLYFYWYRQILGQKVEFLVSFYNNEISEKSEIFDDQFSVERPDGSNFTLKIRSTKLEDSAMYFCASSEGGRPRYEQYFGPGTRLTVT.

This clonotype was counted ten times or more. The chain combines TRBV2 with TRBJ2-3; the D gene is possibly TRBD2 (6 bases). This CDR3 has 18 amino acids. The V and J ends lost 1 base and 0 bases respectively, with 17 bases between them. Germline lookup yields CDR1 SNHLY and CDR2 FYNNEI. The CDR3 loop reads CASSEGVWGGASTDTQYF. Written as DNA, the CDR3 is TGTGCCAGCAGTGAAGGAGTGTGGGGAGGAGCTAGCACAGATACGCAGTATTTT.

V is TRBV19 and J is TRBJ2-7; D is unclear. V lost 3 bases and J 3 bases, leaving 3 bases between the germline ends. CDR3 size: 11 residues. Germline CDR1 and CDR2: LNHDA and SQIVND (reference sequence). CDR3 residues: CASSMGYEQYF. The CDR3 region has the DNA TGTGCCAGTAGTATGGGCTACGAGCAGTACTTC.

Comment on this clonotype: Being one base from a much bigger clone, this may be a read error. This CDR3 is missing its conserved last phenylalanine or tryptophan, likely due to a read error. The chain is built from TRBV7-8 and TRBJ2-3, with 10 nucleotides matching TRBD2. Germline V CDR1 and CDR2: SGHVS, FQNEAQ. V lost 1 base to trimming and J lost 3 bases; unmatched junction nucleotides: 7. CDR3 length: 17 amino acids. Written as DNA, the CDR3 is TGTGCCAGCAGCTTAGTGTTAAGCGGGAGGGAAACAGATACGCAGTATTAT. Translating it yields CASSLVLSGRETDTQYY.

This clonotype was counted at least ten times. The V call is TRBV19, the J call TRBJ2-7; 9 positions agree with TRBD1. This CDR3 has 16 amino acids. Germline trimming cut 6 bases from V and 1 base from J; bases unmatched to any gene: 10. CDR1 and CDR2 from the germline V gene are LNHDA and SQIVND (reference sequence). Here the CDR3 DNA reads TGTGCCAGTAGCACAGGAGGGGGACAGGGATCCTACGAGCAGTACTTC. Protein product: CASSTGGGQGSYEQYF.

The V call is TRBV4-2, the J call TRBJ2-5; TRBD2 aligns across 7 bases. J was trimmed by 1 base and V by 6 bases; bases with no gene match: 14. This CDR3 comprises 17 residues. Germline CDR1 is LGHNA and CDR2 is YNFKEQ. CDR3 nucleotide sequence: TGTGCCAGCAGTCTTTTGGGGGGGGGAAGTCCCCAAGAGACCCAGTACTTC. Translating gives CASSLLGGGSPQETQYF.

This clonotype was detected only a few times. CDR3 sequence reads: CASTPPGGEETQYF. As DNA, the CDR3 is TGTGCCAGCACCCCGCCCGGCGGGGAAGAGACCCAGTACTTC. This chain links TRBV28 with TRBJ2-5; possible D gene TRBD2, 6 bases. Germline-derived CDR1 and CDR2 are MDHEN and SYDVKM. V lost 7 bases, J lost 3 bases, and 15 bases lay in between. CDR3 length: 14 residues.

This clonotype was observed at least ten times. The rearrangement uses TRBV28 and TRBJ2-1; 11 bases are a match to TRBD2. This CDR3 has 19 amino acids. Trimming cost V 5 bases and J 0 bases; bases outside gene matches: 12. In germline, CDR1 is MDHEN, CDR2 SYDVKM. CDR3 sequence reads: CASSRGVGLAGGSYNEQFF. Here the CDR3 DNA reads TGTGCCAGCAGTCGCGGGGTGGGGCTAGCGGGGGGCTCCTACAATGAGCAGTTCTTC.

This clonotype was picked up many times. The chain combines TRBV5-5 with TRBJ2-5; unclear D gene. V was cut by 0 bases and J by 3 bases, with 6 bases left in between. Germline V gene sequence: CDR1 SGHKS, CDR2 YYEKEE (reference sequence). The CDR3 extends over 13 amino acids. The CDR3 DNA reads as TGTGCCAGCAGCTTGGTTCAGGAAGAGACCCAGTACTTC. It yields the protein CASSLVQEETQYF.

This clonotype has ten or more counts. The chain links TRBV9 to TRBJ1-5; tentatively, D is TRBD1 (5 bases). The CDR3 runs 14 residues. Germline values: CDR1 SGDLS, CDR2 YYNGEE. V was cut by 0 bases and J by 6 bases, with 10 bases left in between. CDR3 coding DNA: TGTGCCAGCAGCGTAGGAGACGGGGGTCAGCCCCAGCATTTT. As protein: CASSVGDGGQPQHF.

The chain employs TRBV28 and TRBJ2-3; the match to TRBD2 covers 10 bases. Germline CDR1 MDHEN, CDR2 SYDVKM. The CDR3 covers 15 residues. The trim removed 5 bases at V and 8 bases at J, leaving 10 bases unmatched. The CDR3 loop is CASSPAGGGVGTQYF. The CDR3 coding sequence is TGTGCCAGCAGTCCAGCGGGAGGGGGGGTAGGTACGCAGTATTTT.